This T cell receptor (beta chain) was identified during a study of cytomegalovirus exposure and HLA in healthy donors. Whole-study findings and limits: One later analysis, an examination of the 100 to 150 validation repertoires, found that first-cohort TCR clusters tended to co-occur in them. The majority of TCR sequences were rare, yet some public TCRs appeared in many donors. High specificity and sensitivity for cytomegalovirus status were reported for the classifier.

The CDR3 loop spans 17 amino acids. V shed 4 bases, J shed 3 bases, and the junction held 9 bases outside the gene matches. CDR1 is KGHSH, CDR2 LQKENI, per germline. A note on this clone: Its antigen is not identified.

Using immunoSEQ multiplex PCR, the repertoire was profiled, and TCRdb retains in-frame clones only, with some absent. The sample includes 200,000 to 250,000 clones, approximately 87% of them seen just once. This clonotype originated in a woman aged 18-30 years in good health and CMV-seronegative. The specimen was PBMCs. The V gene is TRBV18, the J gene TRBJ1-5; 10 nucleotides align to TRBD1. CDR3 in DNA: TGTGCCAGCTCACGGGACAGGGGATGGGGGGCCAATCAGCCCCAGCATTTT. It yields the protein CASSRDRGWGANQPQHF.